This T cell receptor beta chain is from a study of ipilimumab plus nivolumab after autologous stem cell transplantation. Across the whole study: A median of about eight nivolumab and 5 ipilimumab doses were given.

Using immunoSEQ multiplex PCR, the repertoire was profiled, and TCRdb retains in-frame clones only, with some absent. The sample includes 17,000 or so clones, about 72% of them seen just once. Starting 14 to 28 days after autologous transplant, ipilimumab 1 mg/kg was given. Through week 26, nivolumab 3 mg/kg IV was given weeks 1, 4, 7, 10, then biweekly. CDR1 and CDR2 (germline): SGHRS, YFSETQ. The CDR3 runs 19 residues. Trimming took 3 bases from V and 2 from J; bases not matched to a gene: 19. On this clone itself: The target antigen is unknown.

Study results and limitations: Per the authors, repertoire, Treg and microbiota data justify further study.

The material sequenced was PBMCs, taken in a trial of ipilimumab plus nivolumab as post-transplant consolidation. This chain uses TRBV5-1 with TRBJ2-5; 7 nucleotides line up with TRBD2. This clonotype originated in a male donor with diffuse large B-cell lymphoma. The CDR3 is CASSSHLTPGTSAQETQYF. The DNA for the CDR3 is TGCGCCAGCAGCTCGCACTTAACACCGGGTACTAGCGCGCAAGAGACCCAGTACTTC.